This T cell receptor beta chain was profiled in a study of identical twins. Study results and caveats: Within cord blood, abundant beta clonotypes carried fewer insertions, but memory repertoires showed no such trend. Without tracking the same donors, conclusions rested on cross-sectional statistical analysis.

TCRdb reanalysed the 5' RACE reads using MiXCR and keeps one entry per CDR3 protein. Of about 700,000 distinct CDR3 sequences listed, 5.5% to 7.5% are singletons. This clonotype was seen only a few times. As yet, its antigen is unknown. Everyone who donated was a healthy Caucasian. The sequencing input was naive T cells sorted from blood. This receptor was taken from a man aged 18-30 years in good health.

This chain's CDR3 is CASTYPYRGRGTGELFF. The CDR3 bases are TGTGCCAGCACCTACCCCTACAGGGGGCGCGGCACCGGGGAGCTGTTTTTT. V is TRBV11-2 and J is TRBJ2-2; 9 nucleotides match TRBD1. CDR1 and CDR2 from the germline V gene are SGHAT and FQNNGV. The CDR3 contains 17 residues. Losses at the gene ends were 7 bases for V and 4 bases for J; bases not matched to a gene: 13.